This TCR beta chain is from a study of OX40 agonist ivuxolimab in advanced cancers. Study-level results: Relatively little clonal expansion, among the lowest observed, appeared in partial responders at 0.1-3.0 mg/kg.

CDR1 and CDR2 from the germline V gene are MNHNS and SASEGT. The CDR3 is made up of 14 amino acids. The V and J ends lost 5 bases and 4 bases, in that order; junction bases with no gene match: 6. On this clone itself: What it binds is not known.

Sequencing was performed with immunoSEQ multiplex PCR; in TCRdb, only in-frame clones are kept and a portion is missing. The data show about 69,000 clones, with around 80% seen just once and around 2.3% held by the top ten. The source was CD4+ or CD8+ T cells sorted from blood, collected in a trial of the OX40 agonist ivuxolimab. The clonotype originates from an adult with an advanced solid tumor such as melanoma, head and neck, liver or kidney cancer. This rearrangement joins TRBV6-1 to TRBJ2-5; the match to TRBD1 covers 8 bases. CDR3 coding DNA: TGTGCCAGCAGTCGAGACAGGGGAAGAGAGACCCAGTACTTC. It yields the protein CASSRDRGRETQYF.